This TCR delta chain was obtained from a study of gamma-delta T cells after stem cell transplantation. Germline V lookup: CDR1 GEAIGNYY, CDR2 EKD. The CDR3 runs to 20 residues. Trimming removed 3 bases from V and 0 bases from J; junction bases left unmatched: 15. TCRdb fed the RT-PCR reads into CATT to redo clone calling. The table has roughly 500 delta-chain clones, roughly a sixth seen once; the top ten hold around 56%. By its share, this clone is medium-sized. The sequence was collected from a human donor. It is not recorded whose cells these are; they may come from a transplant donor. The sample taken for sequencing was gamma-delta T cells. V and J are TRDV2 and TRDJ1, with 13 bases fitting TRDD3. This CDR3 is CACDPVLGDTRQKYTDKLIF. The CDR3 nucleotides read TGTGCCTGTGACCCAGTACTGGGGGATACGCGGCAAAAGTACACCGATAAACTCATCTTT.